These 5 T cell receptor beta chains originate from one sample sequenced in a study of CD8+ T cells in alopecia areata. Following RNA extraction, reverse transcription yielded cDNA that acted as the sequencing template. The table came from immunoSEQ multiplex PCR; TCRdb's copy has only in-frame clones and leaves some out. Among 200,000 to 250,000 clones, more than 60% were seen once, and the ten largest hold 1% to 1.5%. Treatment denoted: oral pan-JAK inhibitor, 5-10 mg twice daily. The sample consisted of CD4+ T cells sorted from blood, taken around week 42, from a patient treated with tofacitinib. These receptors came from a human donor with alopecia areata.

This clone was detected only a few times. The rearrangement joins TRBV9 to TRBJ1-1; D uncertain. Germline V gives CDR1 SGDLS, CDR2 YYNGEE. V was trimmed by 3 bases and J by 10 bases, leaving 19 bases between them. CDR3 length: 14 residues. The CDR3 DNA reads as TGTGCCAGCAGCGGACCGCGTTCATCAACGGGAGCTTTCTTT. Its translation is CASSGPRSSTGAFF.

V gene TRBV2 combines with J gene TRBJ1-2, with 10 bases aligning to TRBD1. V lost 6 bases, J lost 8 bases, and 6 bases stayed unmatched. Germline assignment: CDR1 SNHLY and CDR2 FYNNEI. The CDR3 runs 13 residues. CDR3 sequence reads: CASRSGTGEGYTF. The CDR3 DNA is TGTGCCAGCAGATCCGGGACAGGGGAAGGCTACACCTTC.

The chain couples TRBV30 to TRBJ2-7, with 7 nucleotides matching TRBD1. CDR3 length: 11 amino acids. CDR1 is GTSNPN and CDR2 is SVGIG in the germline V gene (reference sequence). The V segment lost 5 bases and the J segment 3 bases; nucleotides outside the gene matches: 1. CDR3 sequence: CAWGDSYEQYF. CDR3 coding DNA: TGTGCCTGGGGGGACAGCTACGAGCAGTACTTC.

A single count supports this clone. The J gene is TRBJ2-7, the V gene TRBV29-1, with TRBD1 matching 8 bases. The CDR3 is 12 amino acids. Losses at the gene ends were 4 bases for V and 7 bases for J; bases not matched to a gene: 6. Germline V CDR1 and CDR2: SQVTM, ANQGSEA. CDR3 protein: CSVAGQGREQYF. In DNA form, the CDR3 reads TGCAGCGTTGCCGGACAGGGAAGGGAGCAGTACTTC.

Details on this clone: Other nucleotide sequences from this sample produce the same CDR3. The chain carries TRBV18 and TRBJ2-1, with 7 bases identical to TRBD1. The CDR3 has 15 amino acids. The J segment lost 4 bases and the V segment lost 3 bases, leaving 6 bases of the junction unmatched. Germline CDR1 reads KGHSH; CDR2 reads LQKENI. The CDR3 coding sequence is TGTGCCAGCTCACCCCGCGACAGGGTATACAATGAGCAGTTCTTC. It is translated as CASSPRDRVYNEQFF.